This T cell receptor (beta chain) stems from a study of T cells after yellow fever vaccination. Production of TCR cDNA was by 5'RACE template switching, which also added a universal primer site and UMIs. In TCRdb, the 5' RACE reads were re-called with MiXCR into one record per CDR3 protein. The sample lists some 500,000 distinct CDR3 sequences; about 13% were seen once. The length of the CDR3 is 16 residues. V lost 7 bases and J lost 4, with 20 bases in between. Germline assignment: CDR1 SGHKS and CDR2 YYEKEE (reference sequence). Study conclusions and caveats: Any FACS-sorted repertoire could hold abundant clonotypes that contaminate it from the bulk population. A secondary response was less intense yet reached its peak sooner, at day 5 versus 15. Subsequent to the booster, the majority of primary-vaccination clones reappeared (around 95% CD4, approximately 90% CD8).

This clonotype came up a few times. Its antigen is unidentified. The TCR was taken from a man aged 30-40 years who received the YFV17D yellow fever vaccine. The chain is built from TRBV5-5 and TRBJ2-2; maybe TRBD1 (6 bases). The sample in question was PBMCs, obtained on the day of the yellow fever booster vaccination. The DNA of the CDR3 is TGTGCCAGCTCCTCCATGTTCGACAGGAGCACCGGGGAGCTGTTTTTT. It codes for CASSSMFDRSTGELFF.